This passage covers 2 T cell receptor beta chains from one sample sequenced in a study of cytomegalovirus exposure and HLA in healthy donors. In the PCR, 60 Vbeta and 13 Jbeta primers were used. The method was immunoSEQ multiplex PCR; TCRdb's version includes in-frame clones alone and lacks a portion of them. Its table lists about 60,000 clones. The sample comprised PBMCs. The source is a woman under 30 in good health and CMV-seronegative.

The chain joins TRBV29-1 to TRBJ1-1, with 10 bases that match TRBD1. J was trimmed by 11 bases and V by 4 bases; bases with no gene match: 4. The germline V gene encodes CDR1 SQVTM and CDR2 ANQGSEA. This CDR3 spans 11 amino acids. The CDR3 DNA is TGCAGCGTTGTTGGGACAGGGGTGGCTTTCTTT. It yields the protein CSVVGTGVAFF.

This chain connects TRBV28 to TRBJ1-2; TRBD1 matches 9 bases. The length of the CDR3 is 16 residues. The V gene's germline CDR1 is MDHEN and CDR2 SYDVKM. V gave up 5 bases and J gave up 6 bases; unmatched junction bases: 13. The CDR3 sequence is CASSPGPDRGFHGYTF. The CDR3 DNA follows: TGTGCCAGCAGTCCTGGGCCGGACAGGGGTTTCCATGGCTACACCTTC.